This T cell receptor beta chain emerged from a study of cytomegalovirus exposure and HLA in healthy donors. Points on this clone: Antigen specificity is unknown.

This CDR3 contains 13 residues. Trimming took off 4 bases at V and 6 bases at J, with 10 bases between the two ends. The germline V gene encodes CDR1 LNHDA and CDR2 SQIVND (reference sequence). Whole-study results and caveats: Most TCR sequences were uncommon, yet certain public TCRs appeared in many donors. Differences between HLA loci emerged in a later analysis of TCR association rates, with DRB1 most and HLA-C fewest. Associated with HLA alleles at 0.05 false discovery rate in a later analysis were around 15,000 TCR beta sequences.

PCR employed 60 Vbeta and 13 Jbeta primers. Generated by immunoSEQ multiplex PCR, the TCRdb table keeps only in-frame clones and is missing some. The sample contains some 44,000 clones, about 85% of which appear only once. The chain couples TRBV19 to TRBJ1-5; no clear D. This clonotype was obtained from a woman aged 40 to 50 in good health and CMV-seropositive. Material for sequencing was PBMCs. The CDR3 DNA follows: TGTGCCAGTAGTAAGGAGGTTGGTCAGCCCCAGCATTTT. Protein product: CASSKEVGQPQHF.